The 14 T cell receptor beta chains presented below share a single source sample, sequenced in a study of blood T cell repertoires in COVID-19. This table comes from immunoSEQ multiplex PCR, and its TCRdb copy is limited to in-frame clones, with some not included. Found here are 110,000 to 150,000 clones, about 90% of them singletons; the top ten hold approximately 11%. Sequences were obtained from peripheral blood. The receptors originated from a woman of 80 years or more with acute or convalescent COVID-19.

This chain links TRBV7-3 with TRBJ1-1, with D possibly being TRBD1 (6 bases). This CDR3 spans 14 amino acids. Trimming stripped 6 bases from V and 2 bases from J, with 13 bases between. Germline CDR1 and CDR2: SGHTA and FQGTGA. The CDR3 loop is CASSQGQTNTEAFF. The CDR3, as DNA: TGTGCCAGCAGTCAGGGACAAACAAACACTGAAGCTTTCTTT.

This chain uses TRBV24-1 with TRBJ2-7; 9 nucleotides align to TRBD1. J was trimmed by 0 bases and V by 7 bases; bases with no gene match: 6. The CDR3 length is 15 residues. Germline CDR1 is KGHDR and CDR2 is SFDVKD. The CDR3 reads CATSRGQGSSYEQYF. The CDR3 region has the DNA TGTGCCACCAGCCGCGGACAGGGGAGCTCCTACGAGCAGTACTTC.

This rearrangement joins TRBV6-5 to TRBJ1-5; no clear D gene. This CDR3 comprises 15 residues. Looked up from germline, CDR1 is MNHEY and CDR2 is SVGAGI. Between the trimmed V and J ends, which lost 2 bases and 7 bases, there was a span of 15 bases. This CDR3 is CASSYSGVARQPQHF. Here the CDR3 DNA reads TGTGCCAGCAGTTACAGCGGTGTGGCGAGACAGCCCCAGCATTTT.

The chain is built from TRBV11-1 and TRBJ1-6; 7 bases map to TRBD1. After removal of 1 base from V and 4 bases from J, the junction contained 4 bases not matched to a gene. The germline CDR1 and CDR2 sequences are SGHAT and FQDESV (reference sequence). The CDR3 runs 16 residues. The chain's CDR3 is CASSLDRGDYNSPLHF. CDR3 coding DNA: TGTGCCAGCAGCTTAGACAGGGGCGATTATAATTCACCCCTCCACTTT.

This clone was seen only a few times. The chain couples TRBV19 to TRBJ1-2; tentatively, D is TRBD1 (5 bases). The CDR3 has 13 amino acids. The germline CDR1 and CDR2 sequences are LNHDA and SQIVND (reference sequence). V was clipped by 6 bases and J by 7 bases, with 15 bases between them. This chain's CDR3 is CASSPRDRGGYTF. Here the CDR3 DNA reads TGTGCCAGTAGCCCCAGGGATCGTGGTGGCTACACCTTC. The full variable domain, in which reference TRBV19 and TRBJ1-2 provide the parts outside the CDR3, is DGGITQSPKYLFRKEGQNVTLSCEQNLNHDAMYWYRQDPGQGLRLIYYSQIVNDFQKGDIAEGYSVSREKKESFPLTVTSAQKNPTAFYLCASSPRDRGGYTFGSGTRLTVV.

This sequence joins TRBV14 and TRBJ2-3, with 8 bases identical to TRBD2. With V trimmed by 1 base and J by 6 bases, 6 bases remained unmatched. Germline V gene data show CDR1 as SGHDN and CDR2 as FVKESK. This CDR3 is 15 amino acids long. CDR3: CASSQAGTRVDTQYF. The CDR3 DNA reads as TGTGCCAGCAGCCAAGCCGGGACTAGAGTCGATACGCAGTATTTT.

In this sample, this clone turned up once. The chain is built from TRBV7-3 and TRBJ1-1; D is unresolved. The germline CDR1 and CDR2 sequences are SGHTA and FQGTGA. The CDR3 runs 14 residues. V lost 5 bases and J 8 bases, leaving 18 bases between the germline ends. For the CDR3, the DNA is TGTGCCAGCAGCCTCTCAGGAACAATTGGGGAAGCTTTCTTT. Translating gives CASSLSGTIGEAFF.

The chain recombines TRBV10-3 with TRBJ1-1; 8 nucleotides align to TRBD1. V shed 3 bases and J 4 bases; nucleotides not matched to a gene: 7. Germline CDR1 reads ENHRY; CDR2 reads SYGVKD. This CDR3 is 15 amino acids long. This chain's CDR3 is CAISDRGRGVTEAFF. Here the CDR3 DNA reads TGTGCCATCAGTGACAGGGGGCGAGGGGTCACTGAAGCTTTCTTT.

This chain joins TRBV5-4 and TRBJ1-5; D might be TRBD1 (5 bases). This CDR3 has 14 residues. Germline V gene data show CDR1 as SGHNT and CDR2 as YYREEE (reference sequence). The V end was cut by 3 bases, the J end by 5 bases, with 12 bases between. The CDR3 protein is CASSYQGGDQPQHF. In DNA, the CDR3 is TGTGCCAGCAGCTATCAGGGTGGCGATCAGCCCCAGCATTTT.

The chain carries TRBV27 and TRBJ1-1; D gene uncertain. V was cut by 5 bases and J by 3 bases, with 10 bases left in between. This CDR3 contains 13 residues. The V gene's germline CDR1 is MNHEY and CDR2 SMNVEV (reference sequence). The CDR3 DNA sequence: TGTGCCAGCAGTATGCGAGTTGACACTGAAGCTTTCTTT. Its translation is CASSMRVDTEAFF.

This chain joins TRBV18 and TRBJ1-1, with D unclear. The V end lost 3 bases, the J end lost 4 bases, and 9 bases lay between the germline ends. Germline V gene lookup returns CDR1 KGHSH and CDR2 LQKENI. This CDR3 is 13 amino acids long. Here the CDR3 reads CASSPDMGTEAFF. Written as DNA, the CDR3 is TGTGCCAGCTCACCCGACATGGGCACTGAAGCTTTCTTT.

This rearrangement joins TRBV30 to TRBJ2-5, with 8 bases fitting TRBD2. V was clipped by 8 bases and J by 4 bases; unmatched bases: 9. The CDR3 runs to 13 residues. Per germline, CDR1 GTSNPN and CDR2 SVGIG (reference sequence). In nucleotides, the CDR3 is TGTGCCCAAGAGGGCGGGGGGATAGAGACCCAGTACTTC. Its translation is CAQEGGGIETQYF. Supplemented by reference TRBV30 and TRBJ2-5, the full variable domain reads SQTIHQWPATLVQPVGSPLSLECTVEGTSNPNLYWYRQAAGRGLQLLFYSVGIGQISSEVPQNLSASRPQDRQFILSSKKLLLSDSGFYLCAQEGGGIETQYFGPGTRLLVL.

The V and J genes are TRBV27 and TRBJ1-2, with 11 bases that match TRBD1. This CDR3 has 15 residues. CDR1 is MNHEY and CDR2 is SMNVEV in the germline V gene (reference sequence). With V trimmed by 6 bases and J by 2 bases, 5 bases remained unmatched. The CDR3 sequence: CASRWGDRGNYGYTF. The CDR3 DNA is TGTGCCAGCAGGTGGGGGGACAGGGGGAACTATGGCTACACCTTC.

The chain uses TRBV19 and TRBJ1-1, with TRBD1 matching over 8 bases. CDR3 length equals 15 residues. V was clipped by 1 base and J by 5 bases; unmatched bases: 6. Per the germline V gene, CDR1 is LNHDA and CDR2 is SQIVND (reference sequence). In DNA form, the CDR3 reads TGTGCCAGTAGTATAGGTACTGACAGGGGAACTGAAGCTTTCTTT. As protein: CASSIGTDRGTEAFF.